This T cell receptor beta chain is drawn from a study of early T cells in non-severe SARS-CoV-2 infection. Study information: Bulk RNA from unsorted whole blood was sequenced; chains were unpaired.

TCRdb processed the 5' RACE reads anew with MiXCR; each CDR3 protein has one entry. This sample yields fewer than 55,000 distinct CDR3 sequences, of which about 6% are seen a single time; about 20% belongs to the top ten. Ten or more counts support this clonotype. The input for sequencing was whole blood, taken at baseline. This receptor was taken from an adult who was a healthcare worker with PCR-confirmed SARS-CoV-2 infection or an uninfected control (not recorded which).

DNA for the CDR3: TGTGCCAGCAGCTTAGACGGGACAGGGTATGAGAGCTCCTACAATGAGCAGTTCTTC. It is translated as CASSLDGTGYESSYNEQFF. This chain uses TRBV11-3 with TRBJ2-1; 9 nucleotides line up with TRBD1. The CDR3 runs 19 residues. The germline CDR1 and CDR2 sequences are SGHNT and YENEEA. Unmatched junction bases numbered 9, after V lost 0 bases and J lost 0 bases.